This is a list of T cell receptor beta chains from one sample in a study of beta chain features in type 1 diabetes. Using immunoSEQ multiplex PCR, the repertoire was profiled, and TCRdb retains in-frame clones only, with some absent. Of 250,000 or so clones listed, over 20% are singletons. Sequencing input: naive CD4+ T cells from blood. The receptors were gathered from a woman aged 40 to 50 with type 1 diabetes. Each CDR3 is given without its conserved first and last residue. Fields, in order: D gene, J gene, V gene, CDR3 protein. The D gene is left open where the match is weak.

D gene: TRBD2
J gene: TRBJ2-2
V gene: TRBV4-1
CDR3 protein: ASSLLAGAVTGELF

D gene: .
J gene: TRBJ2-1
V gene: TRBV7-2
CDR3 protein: ASSFPGNEQF

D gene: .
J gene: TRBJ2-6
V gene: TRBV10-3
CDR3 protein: AISEGGGRANVLT

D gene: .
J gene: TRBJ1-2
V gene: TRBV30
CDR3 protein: AWSVTGYGYT

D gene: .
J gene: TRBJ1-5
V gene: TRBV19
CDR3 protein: ASGQINQPQH

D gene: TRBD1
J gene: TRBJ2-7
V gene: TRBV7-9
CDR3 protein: ASSLDGTGWNEQY

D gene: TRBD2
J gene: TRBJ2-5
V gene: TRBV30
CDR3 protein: AWSVLAGGETQY

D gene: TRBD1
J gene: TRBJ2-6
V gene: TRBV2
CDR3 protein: ASSGRQGRAGANVLT

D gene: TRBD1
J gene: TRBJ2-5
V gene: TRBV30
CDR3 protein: ALEPVGGGETQY

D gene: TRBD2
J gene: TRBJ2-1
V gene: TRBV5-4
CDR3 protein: ASSRTSGTPSNEQF

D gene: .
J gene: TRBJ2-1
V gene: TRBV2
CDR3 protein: ASRKGENNEQF

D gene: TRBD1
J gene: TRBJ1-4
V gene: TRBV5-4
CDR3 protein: ASSYATDRGGEKLF

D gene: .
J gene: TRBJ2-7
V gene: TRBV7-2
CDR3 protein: ASSLGGHYEQY

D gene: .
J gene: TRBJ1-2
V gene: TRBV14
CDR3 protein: ASSQVSGNTLYGYT

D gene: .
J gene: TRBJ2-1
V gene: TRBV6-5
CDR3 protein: ASSYVGSSYNEQF

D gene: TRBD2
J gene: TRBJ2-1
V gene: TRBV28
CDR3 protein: ASSGLAGAGEQF

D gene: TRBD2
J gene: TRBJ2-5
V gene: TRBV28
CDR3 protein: ASSLQLAAGGLH

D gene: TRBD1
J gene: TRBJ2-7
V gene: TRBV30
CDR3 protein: AWIPGGRSSYEQY

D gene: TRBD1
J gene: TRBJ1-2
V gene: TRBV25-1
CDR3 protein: ASSEGQSVYGYT

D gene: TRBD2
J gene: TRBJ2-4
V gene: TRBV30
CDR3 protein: AWRGTSGLKNIQY

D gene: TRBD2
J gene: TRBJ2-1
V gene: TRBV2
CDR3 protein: ACSGTSGSGEQF

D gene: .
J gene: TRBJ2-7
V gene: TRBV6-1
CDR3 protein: ASSDRGSYEQY

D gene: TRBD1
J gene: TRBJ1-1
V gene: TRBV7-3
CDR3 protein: ASSSTQGKTEAF

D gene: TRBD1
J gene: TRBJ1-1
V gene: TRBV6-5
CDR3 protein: ASSSPGTGTEAF

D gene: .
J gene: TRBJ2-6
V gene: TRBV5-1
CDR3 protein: ASSVTDSGANVLT

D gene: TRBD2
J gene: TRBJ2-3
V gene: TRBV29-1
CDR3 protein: SVRVTSGRVDTQY

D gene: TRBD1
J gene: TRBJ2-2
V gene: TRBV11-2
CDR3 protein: ASTSQGADTGELF

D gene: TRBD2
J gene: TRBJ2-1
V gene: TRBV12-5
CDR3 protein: ASGLSGRNEQF

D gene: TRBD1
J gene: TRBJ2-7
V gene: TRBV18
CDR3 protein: ASSPPGQGPYEQY

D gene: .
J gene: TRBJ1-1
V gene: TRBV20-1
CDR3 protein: SATVPEAF

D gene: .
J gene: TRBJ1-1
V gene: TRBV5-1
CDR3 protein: ASSSQGGNTEAF

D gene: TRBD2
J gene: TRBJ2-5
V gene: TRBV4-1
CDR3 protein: ASSRPGTSQETQY

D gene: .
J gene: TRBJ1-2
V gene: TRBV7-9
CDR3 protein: ASSFPQFGYGYT

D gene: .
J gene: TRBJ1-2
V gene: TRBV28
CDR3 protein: ASSLVAEGRGGYT

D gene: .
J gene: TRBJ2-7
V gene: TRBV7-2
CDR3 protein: ASSLARAYEQY

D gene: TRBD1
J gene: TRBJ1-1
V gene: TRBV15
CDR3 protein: ATRRQGFDTEAF

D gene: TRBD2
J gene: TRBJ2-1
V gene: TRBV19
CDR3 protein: ASSPWTSGGMEEQF

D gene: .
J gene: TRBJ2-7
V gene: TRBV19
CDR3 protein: ASRAGGPTYEQY

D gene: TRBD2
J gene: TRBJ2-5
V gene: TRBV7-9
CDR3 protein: ASSLVPGLAGVETQY

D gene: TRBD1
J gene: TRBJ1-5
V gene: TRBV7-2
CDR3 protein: ASSLEGQVDQPQH

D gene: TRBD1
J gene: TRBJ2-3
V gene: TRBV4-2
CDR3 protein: ASSQPGTGPDTQY

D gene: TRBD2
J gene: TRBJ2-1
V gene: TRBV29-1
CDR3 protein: SVEVGAGGYNEQF

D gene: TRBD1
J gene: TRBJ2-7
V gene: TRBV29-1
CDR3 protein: SAGDRGFSYEQY